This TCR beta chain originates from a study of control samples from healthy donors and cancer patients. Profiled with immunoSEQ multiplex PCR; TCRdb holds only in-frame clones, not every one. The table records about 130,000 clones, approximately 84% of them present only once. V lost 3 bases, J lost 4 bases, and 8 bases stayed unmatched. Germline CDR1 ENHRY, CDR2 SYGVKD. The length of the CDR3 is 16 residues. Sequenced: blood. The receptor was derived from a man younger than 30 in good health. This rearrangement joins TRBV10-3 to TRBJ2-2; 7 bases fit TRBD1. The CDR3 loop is CAISDPTGALTGELFF. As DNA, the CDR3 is TGTGCCATCAGTGACCCTACAGGGGCCCTCACCGGGGAGCTGTTTTTT.